This T cell receptor (beta chain) is from a study of tumor-infiltrating lymphocytes in primary liver carcinoma. Study outcomes and limitations: Tumor specimens were characterized by a significantly higher top-250-clone fraction than blood (p = 0.039).

Germline loops: CDR1 MNHNY, CDR2 SVGAGI (reference sequence). This CDR3 region has 15 residues. The ends were cut back, 5 bases at V and 5 bases at J, with 18 bases in the middle. From 500 ng of total RNA, TCR beta-specific cDNA was reverse-transcribed using a constant-region primer. Library construction for TCR beta comprised three nested multiplex PCR rounds performed with slightly modified ARM-PCR. The two initial PCR rounds, approximately 10 cycles each, used TRBV1-TRBV30 forward and C-beta reverse primers. TCRdb reanalysed the multiplex PCR reads using MiXCR and keeps one entry per CDR3 protein. The sample yields about 43,000 distinct CDR3 sequences, 65% to 85% seen once. Unsorted bulk tissue of about 18-32 mg yielded co-extracted RNA and DNA. A note on this clonotype: Its target is not known.

The sequenced material came from liver tumor tissue from sampling region 2. Subset in this sample: tumor region T2, inferior pole. The sequence was collected from a man aged 40-50 years with primary liver carcinoma and hepatitis B virus infection. The rearrangement links TRBV6-6 to TRBJ1-2; D call uncertain. CDR3 amino acids: CASSRGIGTLYGYTF. CDR3 DNA: TGTGCCAGCAGTCGTGGAATAGGCACTCTGTATGGCTACACCTTC.